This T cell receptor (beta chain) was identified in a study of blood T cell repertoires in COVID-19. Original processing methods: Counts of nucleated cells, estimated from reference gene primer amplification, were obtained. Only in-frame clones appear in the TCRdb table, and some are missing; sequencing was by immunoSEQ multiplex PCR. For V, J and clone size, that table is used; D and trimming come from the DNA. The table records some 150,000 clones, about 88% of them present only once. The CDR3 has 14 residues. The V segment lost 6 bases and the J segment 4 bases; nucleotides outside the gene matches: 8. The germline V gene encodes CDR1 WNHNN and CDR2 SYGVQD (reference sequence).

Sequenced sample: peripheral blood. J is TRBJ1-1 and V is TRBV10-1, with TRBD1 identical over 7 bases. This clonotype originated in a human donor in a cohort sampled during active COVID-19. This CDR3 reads CASRMDRRGTEAFF. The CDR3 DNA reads TGCGCCAGCAGGATGGACAGGAGGGGCACTGAAGCTTTCTTT.